The next 18 T cell receptor beta chains were all read from a single sample in a study of shared clonotypes between healthy human individuals. Naive CD8 cells lacked CD45RO and underwent positive selection for CCR7, leaving out terminally differentiated effector memory CD45RA+ cells. TCRdb's table, derived via immunoSEQ multiplex PCR, lists solely in-frame clones and lacks some. The sample lists about 870,000 clones; nearly 95% were seen once. Material: naive CD8+ T cells sorted from blood. The receptors were sampled from a man younger than 40 in good health.

V is TRBV27 and J is TRBJ1-1; tentative D call: TRBD1 (5 bases). Germline values: CDR1 MNHEY, CDR2 SMNVEV (reference sequence). Trimming cost V 8 bases and J 4 bases, with 14 bases left between them. The CDR3 has 13 amino acids. This CDR3 reads CASHLGGSTEAFF. As DNA, the CDR3 is TGTGCCAGCCACCTTGGGGGGAGCACTGAAGCTTTCTTT.

V and J are TRBV27 and TRBJ2-7; D unclear. V lost 6 bases and J 5 bases, leaving 17 bases between the germline ends. Germline V gene lookup returns CDR1 MNHEY and CDR2 SMNVEV (reference sequence). There are 14 residues in the CDR3. The CDR3 sequence is CASREIGNLDEQYF. For the CDR3, the DNA is TGTGCCAGCAGGGAGATAGGGAACCTCGACGAGCAGTACTTC.

This chain uses TRBV10-1 with TRBJ1-1; D is possibly TRBD1 (5 bases). The CDR3 loop spans 14 amino acids. CDR1 and CDR2 (germline): WNHNN, SYGVQD (reference sequence). The germline V and J ends were trimmed by 0 bases and 4 bases, with 9 bases remaining between them. In DNA form, the CDR3 reads TGCGCCAGCAGTGAGTCTGGACATCTCACTGAAGCTTTCTTT. Its protein product is CASSESGHLTEAFF.

The chain uses TRBV28 and TRBJ2-1, with 9 bases identical to TRBD1. Trimming at V came to 6 bases and at J to 4 bases, leaving 10 bases not matched to a gene. The length of the CDR3 is 16 residues. Germline V gene lookup returns CDR1 MDHEN and CDR2 SYDVKM. In nucleotides, the CDR3 is TGTGCCAGCAGCCCCCTGGGGACAGGGTTATACAATGAGCAGTTCTTC. Protein: CASSPLGTGLYNEQFF.

Turning to this clone: The same CDR3 arises from other DNA sequences in this sample as well. This sequence joins TRBV5-1 and TRBJ2-7, with 7 bases identical to TRBD1. Germline CDR1 and CDR2: SGHRS and YFSETQ. V shed 1 base and J 1 base; nucleotides not matched to a gene: 2. The CDR3 is made up of 14 amino acids. The CDR3 bases are TGCGCCAGCAGCTTGTTACAGGGGTCCTACGAGCAGTACTTC. The encoded protein is CASSLLQGSYEQYF.

The gene calls are TRBV5-1 and TRBJ2-3; 9 nucleotides match TRBD1. The V gene's germline CDR1 is SGHRS and CDR2 YFSETQ. Germline trimming cut 4 bases from V and 3 bases from J; bases unmatched to any gene: 6. This CDR3 has 15 residues. The CDR3 loop is CASSGMTGGTDTQYF. The CDR3 DNA sequence: TGCGCCAGCAGCGGAATGACAGGGGGGACAGATACGCAGTATTTT. Together with reference TRBV5-1 and TRBJ2-3, the CDR3 gives the full variable domain: KAGVTQTPRYLIKTRGQQVTLSCSPISGHRSVSWYQQTPGQGLQFLFEYFSETQRNKGNFPGRFSGRQFSNSRSEMNVSTLELGDSALYLCASSGMTGGTDTQYFGPGTRLTVL.

In this sample, this clone turned up a few times. V is TRBV5-1 and J is TRBJ1-5, with TRBD1 matching 7 bases. CDR1 is SGHRS, CDR2 YFSETQ, per germline. CDR3 length: 15 residues. Trimming cost V 4 bases and J 4 bases; bases outside gene matches: 8. The CDR3 nucleotides are TGCGCCAGCAGCCTGGGGGAGGGGGCGAATCAGCCCCAGCATTTT. Translating gives CASSLGEGANQPQHF.

The CDR3, as DNA: TGTGCCATCAGTGAAACTAGCGGGTACTACGAGCAGTACTTC. Translation gives CAISETSGYYEQYF. The V call is TRBV10-3, the J call TRBJ2-7, with TRBD2 matching over 9 bases. Per germline, CDR1 ENHRY and CDR2 SYGVKD. This CDR3 contains 14 residues. The ends lost 3 bases at V and 3 bases at J; junction bases unmatched: 3.

The chain has TRBV10-3 and TRBJ2-1; 8 nucleotides agree with TRBD1. CDR1 ENHRY and CDR2 SYGVKD come from the germline V gene. Trimming cost V 3 bases and J 3 bases; bases outside gene matches: 13. CDR3 size: 18 residues. For the CDR3, the DNA is TGTGCCATCAGTGACCTATCGGACAGGGCGACCCTCTACAATGAGCAGTTCTTC. This codes for CAISDLSDRATLYNEQFF.

This sequence joins TRBV5-6 and TRBJ2-7; TRBD1 aligns across 11 bases. Per germline, CDR1 SGHDT and CDR2 YYEEEE. This CDR3 has 16 residues. V gave up 3 bases and J gave up 3 bases; unmatched junction bases: 8. The CDR3 is CASSSPPGQGDYEQYF. In nucleotides, the CDR3 is TGTGCCAGCAGCTCCCCCCCGGGACAGGGGGACTACGAGCAGTACTTC.

CDR3 loop: CASSQDLHLEQYF. CDR3 in DNA: TGCGCCAGCAGCCAAGATCTCCACCTCGAGCAGTACTTC. The rearrangement links TRBV4-3 to TRBJ2-7; no definite D call. Trimming stripped 0 bases from V and 6 bases from J, with 9 bases between. Germline V gene sequence: CDR1 LGHNA, CDR2 YSLEER. There are 13 residues in the CDR3.

The rearrangement joins TRBV9 to TRBJ2-3; weak D call: TRBD2 (6 bases). Germline-derived CDR1 and CDR2 are SGDLS and YYNGEE. The CDR3 runs to 14 residues. V was pared by 3 bases and J by 6 bases, with 14 bases between. In DNA form, the CDR3 reads TGTGCCAGCAGCGCAGGAGGAGGGTCCGATACGCAGTATTTT. It translates to CASSAGGGSDTQYF.

This clone has a single count. The rearrangement uses TRBV9 and TRBJ1-5; tentative D call: TRBD1 (5 bases). V lost 2 bases, J lost 0 bases, and 6 bases lay in between. Germline values: CDR1 SGDLS, CDR2 YYNGEE. This CDR3 is 14 amino acids long. The DNA of the CDR3 is TGTGCCAGCAGCGTTGACAGTAGCAATCAGCCCCAGCATTTT. It is translated as CASSVDSSNQPQHF.

The chain joins TRBV2 to TRBJ2-2; D remains ambiguous. The CDR3 totals 14 residues. CDR1 is SNHLY, CDR2 FYNNEI, per germline. V lost 2 bases and J lost 1, with 5 bases in between. Here the CDR3 DNA reads TGTGCCAGCAGTGAATTCTGGAACACCGGGGAGCTGTTTTTT. Residues: CASSEFWNTGELFF.

Written as DNA, the CDR3 is TGTGCCAGCAGCTTAGGCGACGGCCAGAACACTGAAGCTTTCTTT. This codes for CASSLGDGQNTEAFF. V gene TRBV7-9 combines with J gene TRBJ1-1, with no clear D. V lost 1 base and J lost 1, with 10 bases in between. The CDR3 length is 15 residues. Per germline, CDR1 SEHNR and CDR2 FQNEAQ (reference sequence).

This clone was counted a few times. V usage is TRBV4-2 and J usage is TRBJ2-7; 8 nucleotides agree with TRBD2. The CDR3 extends over 15 amino acids. The V gene's germline CDR1 is LGHNA and CDR2 YNFKEQ. Trimming took 0 bases from V and 5 from J; bases not matched to a gene: 6. In nucleotides, the CDR3 is TGTGCCAGCAGCCAAGATTCCAGCGGGAGCGACGAGCAGTACTTC. Translation: CASSQDSSGSDEQYF.

The rearrangement uses TRBV7-9 and TRBJ1-2, with TRBD1 matching 8 bases. Unmatched junction bases numbered 11, after V lost 1 base and J lost 4 bases. The germline CDR1 and CDR2 sequences are SEHNR and FQNEAQ (reference sequence). The CDR3 is 17 residues long. For the CDR3, the DNA is TGTGCCAGCAGCTTAGGAGAAGGACAGGGCAGTACCTATGGCTACACCTTC. Encoded protein: CASSLGEGQGSTYGYTF.

This clone was seen a single time. This rearrangement joins TRBV5-6 to TRBJ1-1; 11 bases map to TRBD1. The CDR3 consists of 15 residues. Germline assignment: CDR1 SGHDT and CDR2 YYEEEE. J was trimmed by 6 bases and V by 3 bases; bases with no gene match: 7. CDR3 sequence: CASSWAGTGGSEAFF. CDR3 in DNA: TGTGCCAGCAGCTGGGCCGGGACAGGGGGGTCTGAAGCTTTCTTT.